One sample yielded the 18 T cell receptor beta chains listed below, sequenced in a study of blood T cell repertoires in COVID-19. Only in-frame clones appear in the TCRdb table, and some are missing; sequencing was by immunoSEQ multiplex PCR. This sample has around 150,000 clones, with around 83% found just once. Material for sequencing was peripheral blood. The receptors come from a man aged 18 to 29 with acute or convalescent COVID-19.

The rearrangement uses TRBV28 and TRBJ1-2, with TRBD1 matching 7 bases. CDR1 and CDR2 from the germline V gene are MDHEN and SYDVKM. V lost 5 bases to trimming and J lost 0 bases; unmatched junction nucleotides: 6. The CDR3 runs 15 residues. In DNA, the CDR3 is TGTGCCAGCAGTGCCGGGGACAGATCTAACTATGGCTACACCTTC. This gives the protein CASSAGDRSNYGYTF.

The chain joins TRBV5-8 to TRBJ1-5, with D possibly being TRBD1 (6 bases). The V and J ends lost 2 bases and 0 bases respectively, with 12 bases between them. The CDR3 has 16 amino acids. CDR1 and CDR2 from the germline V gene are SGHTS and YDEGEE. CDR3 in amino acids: CASSFYRDYSNQPQHF. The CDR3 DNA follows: TGTGCCAGCAGCTTTTACAGGGACTATAGCAATCAGCCCCAGCATTTT.

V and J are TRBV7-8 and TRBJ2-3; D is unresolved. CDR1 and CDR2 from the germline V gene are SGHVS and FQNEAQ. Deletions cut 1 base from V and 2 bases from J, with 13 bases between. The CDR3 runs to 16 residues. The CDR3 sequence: CASSLGLPKITDTQYF. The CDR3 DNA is TGTGCCAGCAGCTTAGGACTCCCTAAAATCACAGATACGCAGTATTTT.

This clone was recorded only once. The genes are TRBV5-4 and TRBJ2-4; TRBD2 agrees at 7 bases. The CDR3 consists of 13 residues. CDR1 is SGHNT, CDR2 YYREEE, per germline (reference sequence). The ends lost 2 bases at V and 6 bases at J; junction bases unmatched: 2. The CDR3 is CASSFWEGNIQYF. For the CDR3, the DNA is TGTGCCAGCAGCTTTTGGGAGGGAAACATTCAGTACTTC.

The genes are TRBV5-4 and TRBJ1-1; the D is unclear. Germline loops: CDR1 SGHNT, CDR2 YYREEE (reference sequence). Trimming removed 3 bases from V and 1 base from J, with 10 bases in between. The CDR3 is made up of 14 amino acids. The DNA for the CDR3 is TGTGCCAGCAGCTCGTCTCAGGAGAACACTGAAGCTTTCTTT. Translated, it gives CASSSSQENTEAFF.

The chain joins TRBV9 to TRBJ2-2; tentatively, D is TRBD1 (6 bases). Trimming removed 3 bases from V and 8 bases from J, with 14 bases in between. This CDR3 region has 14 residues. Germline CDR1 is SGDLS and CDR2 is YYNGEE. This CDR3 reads CASSALQGSGELFF. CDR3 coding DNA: TGTGCCAGCAGCGCACTACAGGGTTCTGGGGAGCTGTTTTTT.

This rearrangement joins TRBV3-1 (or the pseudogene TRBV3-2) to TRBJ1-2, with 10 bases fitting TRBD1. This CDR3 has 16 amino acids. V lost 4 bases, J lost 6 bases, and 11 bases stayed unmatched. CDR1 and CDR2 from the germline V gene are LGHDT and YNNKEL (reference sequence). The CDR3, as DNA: TGTGCCAGCAGCCTCCGGGACAGGGGTTCGGTTAATGGCTACACCTTC. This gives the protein CASSLRDRGSVNGYTF.

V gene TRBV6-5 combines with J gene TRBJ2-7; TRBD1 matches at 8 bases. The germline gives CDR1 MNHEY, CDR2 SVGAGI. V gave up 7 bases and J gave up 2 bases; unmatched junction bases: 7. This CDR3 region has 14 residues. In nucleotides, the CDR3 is TGTGCCAGCAAGGATGACAGGGGAACCTACGAGCAGTACTTC. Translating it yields CASKDDRGTYEQYF.

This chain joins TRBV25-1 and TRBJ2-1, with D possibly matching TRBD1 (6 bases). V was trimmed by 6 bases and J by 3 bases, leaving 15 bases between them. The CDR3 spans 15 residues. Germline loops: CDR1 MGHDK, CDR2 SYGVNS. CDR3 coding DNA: TGTGCCAGCAGGGATGACAAGGGGGTCTACAATGAGCAGTTCTTC. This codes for CASRDDKGVYNEQFF.

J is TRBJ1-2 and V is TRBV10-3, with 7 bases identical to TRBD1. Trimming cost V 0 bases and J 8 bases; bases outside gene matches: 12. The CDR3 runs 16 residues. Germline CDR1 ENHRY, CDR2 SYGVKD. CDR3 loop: CAISESPGVRGEGYTF. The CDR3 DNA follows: TGTGCCATCAGTGAGTCACCGGGGGTCAGGGGGGAAGGCTACACCTTC.

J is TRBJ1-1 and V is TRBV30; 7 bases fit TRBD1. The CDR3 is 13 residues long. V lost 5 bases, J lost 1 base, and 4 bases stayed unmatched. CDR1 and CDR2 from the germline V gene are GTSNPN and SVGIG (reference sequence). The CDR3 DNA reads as TGTGCCTGGGGACAGGTTTGGAACACTGAAGCTTTCTTT. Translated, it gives CAWGQVWNTEAFF.

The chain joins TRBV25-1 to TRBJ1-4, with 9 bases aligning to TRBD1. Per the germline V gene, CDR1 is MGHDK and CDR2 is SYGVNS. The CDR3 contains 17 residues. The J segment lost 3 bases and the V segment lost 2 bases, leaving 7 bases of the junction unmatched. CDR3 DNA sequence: TGTGCCAGCAGTGAAGCGGGACAGGGTTTGGCTAATGAAAAACTGTTTTTT. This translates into CASSEAGQGLANEKLFF.

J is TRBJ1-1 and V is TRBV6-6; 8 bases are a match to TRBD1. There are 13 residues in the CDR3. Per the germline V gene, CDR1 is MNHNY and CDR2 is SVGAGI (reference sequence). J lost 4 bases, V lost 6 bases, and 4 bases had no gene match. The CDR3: CASRTGDGTEAFF. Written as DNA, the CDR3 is TGTGCCAGCAGGACAGGGGATGGCACTGAAGCTTTCTTT.

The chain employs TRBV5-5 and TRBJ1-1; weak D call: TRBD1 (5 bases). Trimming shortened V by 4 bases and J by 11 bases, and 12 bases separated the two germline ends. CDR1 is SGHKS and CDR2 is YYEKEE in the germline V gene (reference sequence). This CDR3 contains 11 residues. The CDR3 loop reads CASSRGTQAFF. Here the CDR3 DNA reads TGTGCCAGCAGCCGCGGGACTCAGGCTTTCTTT.

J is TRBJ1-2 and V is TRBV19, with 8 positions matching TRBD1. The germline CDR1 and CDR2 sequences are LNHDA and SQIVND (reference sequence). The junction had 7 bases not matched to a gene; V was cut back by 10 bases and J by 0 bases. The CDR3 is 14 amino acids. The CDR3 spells CATKGDRTNYGYTF. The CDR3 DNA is TGTGCCACAAAAGGGGACAGGACTAACTATGGCTACACCTTC.

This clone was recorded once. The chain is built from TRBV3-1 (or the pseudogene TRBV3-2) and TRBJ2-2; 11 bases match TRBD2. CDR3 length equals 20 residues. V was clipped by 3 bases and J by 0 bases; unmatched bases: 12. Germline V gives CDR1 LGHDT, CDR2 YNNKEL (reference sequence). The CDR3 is CASSHFLLAGALTNTGELFF. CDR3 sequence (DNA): TGTGCCAGCAGCCACTTTTTACTAGCGGGGGCCCTAACGAACACCGGGGAGCTGTTTTTT.

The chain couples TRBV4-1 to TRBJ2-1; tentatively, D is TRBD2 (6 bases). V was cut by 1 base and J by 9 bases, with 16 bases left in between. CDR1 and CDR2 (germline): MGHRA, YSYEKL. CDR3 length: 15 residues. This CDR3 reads CASSQVSSLGGEQFF. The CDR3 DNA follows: TGCGCCAGCAGCCAAGTCAGCTCGCTGGGGGGTGAGCAGTTCTTC.

CDR3 bases: TGTGCCACCAGTGTTGGCAGTTCTTACCAAGAGACCCAGTACTTC. It translates to CATSVGSSYQETQYF. V usage is TRBV24-1 and J usage is TRBJ2-5; the D is unclear. The CDR3 length is 15 residues. V shed 5 bases and J shed 0 bases, with 12 bases lying between them. Germline assignment: CDR1 KGHDR and CDR2 SFDVKD.